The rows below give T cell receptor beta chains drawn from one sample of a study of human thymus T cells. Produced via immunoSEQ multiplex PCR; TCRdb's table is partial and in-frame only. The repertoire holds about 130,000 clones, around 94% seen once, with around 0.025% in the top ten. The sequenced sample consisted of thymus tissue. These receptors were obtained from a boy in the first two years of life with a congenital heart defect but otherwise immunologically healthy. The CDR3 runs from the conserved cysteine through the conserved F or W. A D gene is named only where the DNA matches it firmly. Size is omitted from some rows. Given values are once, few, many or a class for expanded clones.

TGTGCCAGCTCACCATTAAGGGGGCCGGGGGCCAACGTCCTGACTTTC	CASSPLRGPGANVLTF	TRBV18	16	TRBD1	.	TRBJ2-6
TGTGCCATCTGTCCATACCGGGACAGTAAAGTACATAACTATGGCTACACCTTC	CAICPYRDSKVHNYGYTF	TRBV10-3	18	TRBD1	.	TRBJ1-2
TGTGCCAGTAATTTACAGGATCAGCCCCAGCATTTT	CASNLQDQPQHF	TRBV19	12	.	.	TRBJ1-5
TGTGCCAGCAGTGAAAGCAGGGGACCTCAGCCCCAGCATTTT	CASSESRGPQPQHF	TRBV2	14	.	.	TRBJ1-5
TGTGCCAGCAGCTTACAGGGTAACTCTGACAATGAGCAGTTCTTC	CASSLQGNSDNEQFF	TRBV2	15	.	.	TRBJ2-1
TGTGCCACCACACTGAGGGGCGGGGACACCTACGAGCAGTACTTC	CATTLRGGDTYEQYF	TRBV19	15	.	.	TRBJ2-7
TGCGCCAGCAGCGTAGCGGGGAGCCGCACAGATACGCAGTATTTT	CASSVAGSRTDTQYF	TRBV10-2	15	TRBD2	.	TRBJ2-3
TGTGCCAGCACCTCCGTGGTCGCGGGGAACACAGATACGCAGTATTTT	CASTSVVAGNTDTQYF	TRBV9	16	.	.	TRBJ2-3
TGTGCCAGCAGTTACTCGACGGATTCACCCCTCCACTTT	CASSYSTDSPLHF	TRBV6-5	13	.	.	TRBJ1-6
TGTGCCTGGGAGACTAGCGGGGGGCCCGGGCAAGAGACCCAGTACTTC	CAWETSGGPGQETQYF	TRBV30	16	TRBD2	.	TRBJ2-5
TGTGCCAGCAGTTACGGCATAAAGTCGGACTATGGCTACACCTTC	CASSYGIKSDYGYTF	TRBV6-5	15	.	.	TRBJ1-2
TGTGCCAGCAGCTTGGGGGTTCAAGTGGCTACGAAAGAGACCCAGTACTTC	CASSLGVQVATKETQYF	TRBV5-4	17	.	.	TRBJ2-5
TGCGCCAGCAGCCAAGATTGGGTATGCGGGGGGGAGACAGATACGCAGTATTTT	CASSQDWVCGGETDTQYF	TRBV4-1	18	TRBD2	.	TRBJ2-3
TGTGCCAGCAGCCAAGTGCTAGCGGGGGGGCTTGGCACCGGGGAGCTGTTTTTT	CASSQVLAGGLGTGELFF	TRBV4-2	18	TRBD2	.	TRBJ2-2
TGCGCCAGCAGCTTGAGAAAGAGGGAGGCAGGCAAAAACATTCAGTACTTC	CASSLRKREAGKNIQYF	TRBV5-1	17	.	.	TRBJ2-4
TGTGCCAGCAGCTTGGTGGGACAGGGGGGAAACACCATATATTTT	CASSLVGQGGNTIYF	TRBV5-4	15	TRBD1	.	TRBJ1-3
TGCGCCAGCAGTCACACAGGTGGCCCTCCCATCTTCACAGATACGCAGTATTTT	CASSHTGGPPIFTDTQYF	TRBV23-1	18	.	.	TRBJ2-3
TGCGCCAGCAGTCAATCGTACGCGGAGGACAATGAGCAGTTCTTC	CASSQSYAEDNEQFF	TRBV23-1	15	.	.	TRBJ2-1
TGTGCCAGCAGTGTACAGGGTCGGTATAATTCACCCCTCCACTTT	CASSVQGRYNSPLHF	TRBV2	15	.	.	TRBJ1-6
TGTGCCATCAGCAGACTAGCGGGGACAGGGGAGCAGTACTTC	CAISRLAGTGEQYF	TRBV10-3	14	TRBD2	.	TRBJ2-7
TGTGCCAGCCGGCAGGGAAATTCACCCCTCCACTTT	CASRQGNSPLHF	TRBV6-5	12	.	few	TRBJ1-6
TGCGCCAGCAGCTTGGCTCGCGGGGGGGAAGAGACCCAGTACTTC	CASSLARGGEETQYF	TRBV5-1	15	TRBD2	.	TRBJ2-5
TGTGCCAGCAGCTTATTCGATCGCCCCGCGGCTCGGGGCGAGCAGTACTTC	CASSLFDRPAARGEQYF	TRBV7-2	17	.	.	TRBJ2-7
TGTGCCAGCAGTGCCACCGGTGGCTACACCTTC	CASSATGGYTF	TRBV25-1	11	.	.	TRBJ1-2
TGTGCCAGCAGTGGTGGACATATCCAAGAGACCCAGTACTTC	CASSGGHIQETQYF	TRBV25-1	14	.	.	TRBJ2-5
TGTGCCAGCAGCACCGGGACAGGGGGCTACACCTTC	CASSTGTGGYTF	TRBV2	12	TRBD1	.	TRBJ1-2
TGCGCCAGCAGCCCCCGCCCCCAGGAGCGGGGGGACCCCTACGAGCAGTACTTC	CASSPRPQERGDPYEQYF	TRBV4-1	18	TRBD2	.	TRBJ2-7
TGTGCCAGCTCACCAGGGGGCTACGAGCAGTACTTC	CASSPGGYEQYF	TRBV18	12	.	.	TRBJ2-7
TGTGCCAGCAGTGATCGAACCGTGGGGGACTACACCGGGGAGCTGTTTTTT	CASSDRTVGDYTGELFF	TRBV6-1	17	.	.	TRBJ2-2
TGTGCCAGCAGCTGCGACTCCGCCGACGAGCAGTACTTC	CASSCDSADEQYF	TRBV7-9	13	.	.	TRBJ2-7
TGCGCCAGCAGGGGGACAGGCCAGACTGAAGCTTTCTTT	CASRGTGQTEAFF	TRBV4-3	13	TRBD1	once	TRBJ1-1
TGCGCCAGCAGCCAAGGCACAGGGGGAGATACGCAGTATTTT	CASSQGTGGDTQYF	TRBV4-1	14	TRBD1	.	TRBJ2-3
TGTGCCAGCCTTTCACGGGGAATTAATTACAATGAGCAGTTCTTC	CASLSRGINYNEQFF	TRBV6-1	15	.	.	TRBJ2-1
TGTGCCAGCAGCCCCCCGGGTCGGACAGCGTCCTGGGAGCAGTACTTC	CASSPPGRTASWEQYF	TRBV4-2	16	.	.	TRBJ2-7
TGCGCCAGCAGCCAAGAACTAGCGGGGGGATACTATACGCAGTATTTT	CASSQELAGGYYTQYF	TRBV4-3	16	TRBD2	.	TRBJ2-3
TGTGCCAGCTCACCAAGGACAGGACAAGAGACCCAGTACTTC	CASSPRTGQETQYF	TRBV18	14	TRBD1	once	TRBJ2-5
TGTGCCAGCAGTTTTCAAAGGGGTGAGCAGTTCTTC	CASSFQRGEQFF	TRBV27	12	.	.	TRBJ2-1
TGTGCCAGCAGTCAATACACTGAAGCTTTCTTT	CASSQYTEAFF	TRBV7-2	11	.	.	TRBJ1-1
TGTGCCAGCAGACGCGGGACACTTAAGGATTCACCCCTCCACTTT	CASRRGTLKDSPLHF	TRBV2	15	.	.	TRBJ1-6
TGTGCCAGTAGTGGGAGAGGATGGAGCACTTATGGCTACACCTTC	CASSGRGWSTYGYTF	TRBV19	15	.	.	TRBJ1-2
TGTGCCAGCAGCTCTCGAGGGACTATACCCACAGATACGCAGTATTTT	CASSSRGTIPTDTQYF	TRBV13	16	TRBD2	.	TRBJ2-3
TGTGCCTGGAGTCCCGGGGGACCCCACAATGAGCAGTTCTTC	CAWSPGGPHNEQFF	TRBV30	14	.	.	TRBJ2-1
TGTGCCAGCAGACCCCTGGTCGGAGATTATAATTCACCCCTCCACTTT	CASRPLVGDYNSPLHF	TRBV27	16	.	.	TRBJ1-6
TGTGCCAGCAGCTTACAGGGGTGGGATGGCTACACCTTC	CASSLQGWDGYTF	TRBV5-4	13	TRBD1	.	TRBJ1-2
TGCGCCAGCAGCTCCGGACGGCCCAATCAGCCCCAGCATTTT	CASSSGRPNQPQHF	TRBV5-1	14	.	.	TRBJ1-5
TGTGCCAGCTCACCCATACGCCCCAATGAGCAGTTCTTC	CASSPIRPNEQFF	TRBV18	13	.	.	TRBJ2-1
TGCGCCAGCAGCCAAGTGGGACAGGGAAGCACTGAAGCTTTCTTT	CASSQVGQGSTEAFF	TRBV4-3	15	TRBD1	.	TRBJ1-1
TGTGCCAGCAGCAGCCGAAGACAGGCCTCCTACGAGCAGTACTTC	CASSSRRQASYEQYF	TRBV27	15	.	once	TRBJ2-7
TGTGCCAGCAGTGAAGGAGCGCCCAGCACAGATACGCAGTATTTT	CASSEGAPSTDTQYF	TRBV2	15	.	.	TRBJ2-3
TGTGCCAGCCTAGCGGGGGGGCGGCCAGATACGCAGTATTTT	CASLAGGRPDTQYF	TRBV12-1	14	.	.	TRBJ2-3
TGTGCCAGCAGACTCGACTCGTGGGAGTCTGGCTACACCTTC	CASRLDSWESGYTF	TRBV6-6	14	.	.	TRBJ1-2
TGCGCCAGCAGCCCCGGACTAGCGCTCCCGCTTATCGTCCCAGATACGCAGTATTTT	CASSPGLALPLIVPDTQYF	TRBV5-1	19	TRBD2	.	TRBJ2-3
TGTGCCAGCAGTGATCCGGGCGGGGGGGACACAGATACGCAGTATTTT	CASSDPGGGDTDTQYF	TRBV25-1	16	TRBD2	.	TRBJ2-3
TGTGCCAGCAGCCACAGACAGGGAATCGGCTACACCTTC	CASSHRQGIGYTF	TRBV5-4	13	TRBD1	.	TRBJ1-2
TGTGCCAGCTCACCCGAGACATTCCCGGGCCCCTATAATTCACCCCTCCACTTT	CASSPETFPGPYNSPLHF	TRBV18	18	.	.	TRBJ1-6
TGTGCCAGCAGTTTAGGAGCCTACGAGCAGTACTTC	CASSLGAYEQYF	TRBV28	12	.	.	TRBJ2-7
TGTGCCAGCAGCACGGACCCCGGGGCCTACGAGGGGGATGCTTCTGGCTACACCTTC	CASSTDPGAYEGDASGYTF	TRBV7-9	19	.	.	TRBJ1-2